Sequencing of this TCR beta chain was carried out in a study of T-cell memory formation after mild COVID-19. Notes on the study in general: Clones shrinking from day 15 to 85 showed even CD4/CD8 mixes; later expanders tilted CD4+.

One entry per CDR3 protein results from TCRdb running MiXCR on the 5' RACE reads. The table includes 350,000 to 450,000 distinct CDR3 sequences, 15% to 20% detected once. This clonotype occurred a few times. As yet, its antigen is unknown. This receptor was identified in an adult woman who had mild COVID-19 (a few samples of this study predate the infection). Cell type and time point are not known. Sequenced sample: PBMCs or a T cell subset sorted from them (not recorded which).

The CDR3 DNA reads TGTGCCAGCTCGGACAGGGGAAAGTCTAGGGACACTGAAGCTTTCTTT. Encoded protein: CASSDRGKSRDTEAFF. This chain uses TRBV12-3 or TRBV12-4 with TRBJ1-1; 9 nucleotides match TRBD1. J was trimmed by 3 bases and V by 8 bases; bases with no gene match: 13. The CDR3 is 16 amino acids.